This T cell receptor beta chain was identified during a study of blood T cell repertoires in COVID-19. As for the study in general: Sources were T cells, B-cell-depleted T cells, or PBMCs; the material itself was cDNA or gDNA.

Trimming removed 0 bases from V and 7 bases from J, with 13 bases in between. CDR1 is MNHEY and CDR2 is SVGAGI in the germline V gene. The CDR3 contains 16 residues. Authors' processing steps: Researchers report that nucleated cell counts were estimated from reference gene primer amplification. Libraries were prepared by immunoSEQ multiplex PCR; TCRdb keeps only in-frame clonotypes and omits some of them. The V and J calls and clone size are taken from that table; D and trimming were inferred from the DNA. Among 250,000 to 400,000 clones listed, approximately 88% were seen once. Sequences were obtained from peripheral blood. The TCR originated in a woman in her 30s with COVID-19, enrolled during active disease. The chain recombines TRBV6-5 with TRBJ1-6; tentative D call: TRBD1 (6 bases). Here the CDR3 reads CASSYSRGAKNSPLHF. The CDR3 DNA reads TGTGCCAGCAGTTACTCACGGGGGGCAAAAAATTCACCCCTCCACTTT.